The 26 T cell receptor beta chains listed next were all sequenced from one sample in a study of T cell responses to AZD1222 COVID-19 vaccine. The protocol was immunoSEQ multiplex PCR, while the TCRdb copy is restricted to in-frame clones and leaves out a portion. The table includes approximately 260,000 clones, 90% to 95% detected once. The source material was peripheral blood, sampled on day 0 of AZD1222 vaccination. These receptors were obtained from an adult in good health.

This chain connects TRBV28 to TRBJ1-1; 7 bases are a match to TRBD1. V shed 4 bases, J shed 1 base, and the junction held 9 bases outside the gene matches. CDR1 is MDHEN and CDR2 is SYDVKM in the germline V gene. The CDR3 consists of 16 residues. The CDR3: CASSSHGGGKNTEAFF. The CDR3, as DNA: TGTGCCAGCAGTTCCCACGGAGGGGGCAAGAACACTGAAGCTTTCTTT.

Here the CDR3 DNA reads TGTGCCAGCAGTGACAGAGCCTTCAATCAGCCCCAGCATTTT. Translation: CASSDRAFNQPQHF. This chain connects TRBV2 to TRBJ1-5; D remains unclear. Germline loops: CDR1 SNHLY, CDR2 FYNNEI. The CDR3 is 14 amino acids. V lost 3 bases and J lost 3, with 9 bases in between.

The CDR3 sequence: CASSVEGTAYGYTF. The CDR3 DNA is TGTGCCAGCAGCGTAGAAGGGACAGCTTATGGCTACACCTTC. J is TRBJ1-2 and V is TRBV9; TRBD1 agrees at 7 bases. The CDR3 runs to 14 residues. Germline assignment: CDR1 SGDLS and CDR2 YYNGEE. The V segment lost 0 bases and the J segment 5 bases; nucleotides outside the gene matches: 4.

CDR3 region: CASTGTRGHEQYF. Written as DNA, the CDR3 is TGTGCCAGCACCGGAACTAGGGGCCACGAGCAGTACTTC. The J gene is TRBJ2-7, the V gene TRBV12-3 or TRBV12-4; D assignment may be TRBD1 or TRBD2 (5 bases each). The CDR3 sequence is 13 residues long. V was cut by 7 bases and J by 5 bases, with 15 bases left in between.

The chain uses TRBV7-9 and TRBJ2-2; 9 positions agree with TRBD1. This CDR3 is 16 amino acids long. The ends lost 5 bases at V and 4 bases at J; junction bases unmatched: 8. The V gene's germline CDR1 is SEHNR and CDR2 FQNEAQ (reference sequence). Here the CDR3 DNA reads TGTGCCAGCAGCCCTCGGACAGGGGCGGTCACCGGGGAGCTGTTTTTT. This sequence encodes CASSPRTGAVTGELFF.

The chain employs TRBV28 and TRBJ2-7; tentatively, D is TRBD1 (6 bases). The germline V and J ends were trimmed by 5 bases and 3 bases, with 11 bases remaining between them. The CDR3 is 13 residues long. Germline values: CDR1 MDHEN, CDR2 SYDVKM. CDR3 nucleotides: TGTGCCAGCAGTGGACCAGGGGTCTACGAGCAGTACTTC. The encoded protein is CASSGPGVYEQYF. Variable domain in full (rest from reference TRBV28 and TRBJ2-7): DVKVTQSSRYLVKRTGEKVFLECVQDMDHENMFWYRQDPGLGLRLIYFSYDVKMKEKGDIPEGYSVSREKKERFSLILESASTNQTSMYLCASSGPGVYEQYFGPGTRLTVT.

The gene calls are TRBV18 and TRBJ1-2; no firm D call. The germline V gene has CDR1 KGHSH and CDR2 LQKENI. Trimming removed 1 base at V and 2 bases at J, with 5 bases between. The length of the CDR3 is 13 residues. Here the CDR3 reads CASSPRMNYGYTF. CDR3 DNA: TGTGCCAGCTCACCACGCATGAACTATGGCTACACCTTC.

The rearrangement uses TRBV19 and TRBJ2-2; D call uncertain. CDR3 length: 17 amino acids. The germline gives CDR1 LNHDA, CDR2 SQIVND (reference sequence). Deletions cut 9 bases from V and 1 base from J, with 21 bases between. CDR3 DNA: TGTGCCAGCCTCGATCTCAGGACGGGCCGGAACACCGGGGAGCTGTTTTTT. Protein product: CASLDLRTGRNTGELFF. The complete variable domain, with remaining parts taken from reference TRBV19 and TRBJ2-2, reads DGGITQSPKYLFRKEGQNVTLSCEQNLNHDAMYWYRQDPGQGLRLIYYSQIVNDFQKGDIAEGYSVSREKKESFPLTVTSAQKNPTAFYLCASLDLRTGRNTGELFFGEGSRLTVL.

The V call is TRBV27, the J call TRBJ2-1; 14 bases fit TRBD2. With V trimmed by 5 bases and J by 0 bases, 9 bases remained unmatched. Germline CDR1 and CDR2: MNHEY and SMNVEV (reference sequence). The CDR3 runs 19 residues. Here the CDR3 reads CASSRLGLAGVSSYNEQFF. CDR3 bases: TGTGCCAGCAGTCGGTTGGGACTAGCGGGGGTCAGCTCCTACAATGAGCAGTTCTTC.

V gene TRBV15 combines with J gene TRBJ2-7; perhaps TRBD2 as D (5 bases). There are 14 residues in the CDR3. Germline V lookup: CDR1 LNHNV, CDR2 YYDKDF (reference sequence). Trimming left V 4 bases short and J 2 bases short, with 12 bases between. The CDR3 coding sequence is TGTGCCACCAGCAAAAGCGGACGAACCTACGAGCAGTACTTC. This translates into CATSKSGRTYEQYF. Full variable domain (remainder filled in from reference TRBV15 and TRBJ2-7): DAMVIQNPRYQVTQFGKPVTLSCSQTLNHNVMYWYQQKSSQAPKLLFHYYDKDFNNEADTPDNFQSRRPNTSFCFLDIRSPGLGDTAMYLCATSKSGRTYEQYFGPGTRLTVT.

The chain has TRBV29-1 and TRBJ2-2, with 8 bases fitting TRBD1. Trimming at V came to 7 bases and at J to 2 bases, leaving 6 bases not matched to a gene. CDR1 is SQVTM, CDR2 ANQGSEA, per germline. The CDR3 sequence is 14 residues long. The CDR3 spells CSADRGLNTGELFF. The CDR3 DNA reads TGCAGCGCCGACAGGGGTCTTAACACCGGGGAGCTGTTTTTT.

With regard to this clone: A read error may produce the germline difference seen at one junction end. This chain links TRBV7-7 with TRBJ2-3, with TRBD2 matching over 7 bases. The CDR3 is 14 residues long. From germline, CDR1 is SSHAT and CDR2 FNYEAQ (reference sequence). The CDR3 is CASSLATSADTQYF. As DNA, the CDR3 is TGTGCTAGCAGCTTAGCAACTAGCGCAGATACGCAGTATTTT.

The J gene is TRBJ1-1, the V gene TRBV6-5; D remains ambiguous. Trimming cost V 0 bases and J 0 bases, with 5 bases left between them. The V gene's germline CDR1 is MNHEY and CDR2 SVGAGI. The CDR3 contains 14 residues. The CDR3 loop is CASSYSQLNTEAFF. DNA for the CDR3: TGTGCCAGCAGTTACTCCCAGTTGAACACTGAAGCTTTCTTT.

The J gene is TRBJ1-2, the V gene TRBV4-3; no definite D call. The germline V gene has CDR1 LGHNA and CDR2 YSLEER. V lost 0 bases and J lost 7, with 9 bases in between. This CDR3 has 13 residues. The DNA for the CDR3 is TGCGCCAGCAGCCAAGATCCGACCTCTGGCTACACCTTC. Protein: CASSQDPTSGYTF.

This sequence joins TRBV10-3 and TRBJ1-1, with 9 nucleotides matching TRBD1. Germline trimming cut 0 bases from V and 11 bases from J; bases unmatched to any gene: 4. The CDR3 extends over 13 amino acids. The germline gives CDR1 ENHRY, CDR2 SYGVKD. This chain's CDR3 is CAISESWDRAAFF. Written as DNA, the CDR3 is TGTGCCATCAGTGAGTCCTGGGACAGGGCGGCTTTCTTT.

CDR3 sequence: CASSPGGGRDTQYF. The CDR3 DNA follows: TGCGCCAGCAGCCCTGGAGGGGGGAGGGATACGCAGTATTTT. The rearrangement links TRBV5-1 to TRBJ2-3; D is tentatively TRBD1 or TRBD2 (6 bases each). Germline lookup yields CDR1 SGHRS and CDR2 YFSETQ. The germline V and J ends were trimmed by 4 bases and 6 bases, with 15 bases remaining between them. This CDR3 has 14 amino acids. Full variable domain (missing parts from reference TRBV5-1 and TRBJ2-3): KAGVTQTPRYLIKTRGQQVTLSCSPISGHRSVSWYQQTPGQGLQFLFEYFSETQRNKGNFPGRFSGRQFSNSRSEMNVSTLELGDSALYLCASSPGGGRDTQYFGPGTRLTVL.

The chain combines TRBV6-5 with TRBJ1-3; D might be TRBD1 (5 bases). The CDR3 length is 15 residues. V gave up 6 bases and J gave up 0 bases, with 12 bases separating them. Germline CDR1 is MNHEY and CDR2 is SVGAGI. In DNA, the CDR3 is TGTGCCAGCAGCCCCCGCGGGACCTCTGGAAACACCATATATTTT. Encoded protein: CASSPRGTSGNTIYF.

CDR3 in DNA: TGTGCCAGCAGGGGAGGAGGAGCGAGGCAGCCCCAGCATTTT. The encoded protein is CASRGGGARQPQHF. The gene calls are TRBV2 and TRBJ1-5; D is undetermined. The germline gives CDR1 SNHLY, CDR2 FYNNEI. The CDR3 consists of 14 residues. Trimming removed 6 bases at V and 7 bases at J, with 16 bases between.

J is TRBJ1-2 and V is TRBV4-2, with a tentative D call TRBD1 (6 bases). This CDR3 has 13 amino acids. Per the germline V gene, CDR1 is LGHNA and CDR2 is YNFKEQ. Trimming took off 0 bases at V and 7 bases at J, with 9 bases between the two ends. The CDR3 spells CASSQDTGSGYTF. Written as DNA, the CDR3 is TGTGCCAGCAGCCAAGATACAGGGTCTGGCTACACCTTC.

There are a few counts of this clone. The chain combines TRBV7-9 with TRBJ2-1; D not certain. From germline, CDR1 is SEHNR and CDR2 FQNEAQ (reference sequence). V was trimmed by 6 bases and J by 7 bases, leaving 22 bases between them. The CDR3 sequence is 16 residues long. The DNA of the CDR3 is TGTGCCAGCAGGAGTCGAGGTTATAGTCTTCGGAATGAGCAGTTCTTC. Its translation: CASRSRGYSLRNEQFF.

The chain joins TRBV24-1 to TRBJ1-1; D uncertain. The V end was cut by 1 base, the J end by 4 bases, with 6 bases between. CDR1 is KGHDR and CDR2 is SFDVKD in the germline V gene. The CDR3 sequence is 13 residues long. CDR3 nucleotide sequence: TGTGCCACCAGTGATTTTTGGGGCACTGAAGCTTTCTTT. This encodes CATSDFWGTEAFF.

This clone was recorded once. The chain combines TRBV5-1 with TRBJ1-3, with D possibly being TRBD1 (6 bases). V shed 1 base and J shed 0 bases, with 17 bases lying between them. The germline gives CDR1 SGHRS, CDR2 YFSETQ. This CDR3 has 18 residues. The CDR3 DNA is TGCGCCAGCAGCTTGTTTCCCTGGACAGCTTTCTCTGGAAACACCATATATTTT. Amino acid sequence: CASSLFPWTAFSGNTIYF.

This chain uses TRBV7-3 with TRBJ1-6; D gene ambiguous. There are 14 residues in the CDR3. V was shortened by 2 bases and J by 10 bases, with 12 bases between the two germline ends. Germline assignment: CDR1 SGHTA and CDR2 FQGTGA. The CDR3 loop reads CASSLDGRRSPLHF. In nucleotides, the CDR3 is TGTGCCAGCAGCTTAGACGGCAGGAGGTCACCCCTCCACTTT.

The chain combines TRBV10-2 with TRBJ1-4, with TRBD1 identical over 10 bases. After removal of 6 bases from V and 8 bases from J, the junction contained 6 bases not matched to a gene. The CDR3 has 14 residues. Germline CDR1 is WSHSY and CDR2 is SAAADI. The CDR3 loop is CASRRTGGGEKLFF. DNA for the CDR3: TGCGCCAGCAGAAGGACAGGGGGTGGAGAAAAACTGTTTTTT.

The chain is built from TRBV3-1 (or the pseudogene TRBV3-2) and TRBJ2-7; perhaps TRBD2 as D (5 bases). The CDR3 spans 14 residues. CDR1 and CDR2 (germline): LGHDT, YNNKEL (reference sequence). V dropped 6 bases and J dropped 6 bases, with 18 bases sitting between them. CDR3 loop: CASSPTSRVGEQYF. The CDR3 nucleotides are TGTGCCAGCAGTCCTACCTCGAGGGTTGGCGAGCAGTACTTC.

The V call is TRBV5-5, the J call TRBJ1-6, with D hard to call. Looked up from germline, CDR1 is SGHKS and CDR2 is YYEKEE (reference sequence). The V and J ends lost 0 bases and 9 bases respectively, with 4 bases between them. CDR3 length: 12 amino acids. The CDR3 nucleotides read TGTGCCAGCAGCTTGGCCACTTCACCCCTCCACTTT. Translation gives CASSLATSPLHF.